What follows are 22 T cell receptor beta chains derived from one specimen sequenced in a study of identical twins. TCRdb fed the 5' RACE reads into MiXCR, producing one record per CDR3 protein. The data contain 640,000 or so distinct CDR3 sequences, over 5% of them singletons. Sequencing input: naive T cells sorted from blood. All receptors come from a man between 18 and 29 years old in good health.

This sequence joins TRBV4-3 and TRBJ2-1; 8 positions agree with TRBD1. The germline V gene encodes CDR1 LGHNA and CDR2 YSLEER. Germline trimming cut 1 base from V and 10 bases from J; bases unmatched to any gene: 9. The CDR3 is 15 residues long. CDR3 sequence reads: CASSQAPSGQAEQFF. The CDR3 DNA sequence: TGCGCCAGCAGCCAAGCTCCATCGGGACAGGCCGAGCAGTTCTTC.

CDR3 nucleotide sequence: TGTGCCAGCAGCCACGAGACAGGAAATAATGAAAAACTGTTTTTT. This translates into CASSHETGNNEKLFF. The chain employs TRBV3-1 and TRBJ1-4, with D maybe TRBD1 (6 bases). CDR1 LGHDT and CDR2 YNNKEL come from the germline V gene (reference sequence). The CDR3 is made up of 15 amino acids. Trimming removed 3 bases from V and 4 bases from J, with 12 bases in between.

At least ten counts were recorded for this clonotype. The chain couples TRBV9 to TRBJ2-2, with a weak D call TRBD1 (6 bases). The CDR3 consists of 16 residues. Germline values: CDR1 SGDLS, CDR2 YYNGEE. V dropped 2 bases and J dropped 7 bases, with 18 bases sitting between them. The CDR3 region has the DNA TGTGCCAGCAGCGTCGAGATACAGGGAAGGGGCGGGGAGCTGTTTTTT. As protein: CASSVEIQGRGGELFF.

This clonotype was detected many times. The chain carries TRBV20-1 and TRBJ2-7, with 7 bases identical to TRBD2. The germline CDR1 and CDR2 sequences are DFQATT and SNEGSKA (reference sequence). Trimming at V came to 6 bases and at J to 0 bases, leaving 8 bases not matched to a gene. The CDR3 covers 14 residues. The CDR3 protein is CSATKREASYEQYF. The CDR3 coding sequence is TGCAGTGCGACCAAACGGGAGGCCTCCTACGAGCAGTACTTC.

This clonotype was seen repeatedly, ten times or more. The chain carries TRBV12-3 or TRBV12-4 and TRBJ1-5; TRBD1 is a possible D gene (5 bases). V gave up 3 bases and J gave up 6 bases, with 12 bases separating them. The CDR3 is made up of 14 amino acids. This CDR3 reads CASSFVYGGQPQHF. The CDR3 nucleotides read TGTGCCAGCAGTTTTGTTTACGGGGGTCAGCCCCAGCATTTT.

Here the CDR3 DNA reads TGTGCCAGCAGGCGCACAGGGGGCCGGACTGAAGCTTTCTTT. The encoded protein is CASRRTGGRTEAFF. The chain links TRBV12-3 or TRBV12-4 to TRBJ1-1, with 9 positions matching TRBD1. The CDR3 has 14 amino acids. Trimming at V came to 6 bases and at J to 5 bases, leaving 7 bases not matched to a gene.

This clonotype showed up just a few times. Germline and junction disagree at one end, which may indicate a read error. The V call is TRBV3-1, the J call TRBJ2-5, with 7 bases fitting TRBD2. The CDR3 consists of 12 residues. The V gene's germline CDR1 is LGHDT and CDR2 YNNKEL (reference sequence). This CDR3 is CASSQESGALVF. DNA for the CDR3: TGTGCCAGCAGCCAGGAAAGCGGGGCCCTAGTCTTC.

This clonotype was observed a handful of times. This chain connects TRBV20-1 to TRBJ2-5; D is unresolved. The CDR3 has 15 residues. Germline lookup yields CDR1 DFQATT and CDR2 SNEGSKA (reference sequence). Trimming pared 4 bases from V and 3 bases from J, leaving 18 bases between. The CDR3 DNA is TGCAGTGCTACGACTGGAACTAAAACTAAAGAGACCCAGTACTTC. It specifies CSATTGTKTKETQYF.

The table lists this clonotype with many counts. This chain connects TRBV28 to TRBJ2-1, with 7 bases fitting TRBD1. The V gene end was trimmed by 5 bases and the J gene end by 5 bases; junction bases not matched to a gene: 12. CDR3 size: 16 residues. Germline assignment: CDR1 MDHEN and CDR2 SYDVKM. The DNA for the CDR3 is TGTGCCAGCAGTCCACCGACAGGGAATAATCACAATGAGCAGTTCTTC. Encoded protein: CASSPPTGNNHNEQFF.

This clonotype was detected many times. This sequence joins TRBV20-1 and TRBJ2-1; 10 positions match TRBD2. Per germline, CDR1 DFQATT and CDR2 SNEGSKA (reference sequence). J lost 6 bases, V lost 5 bases, and 4 bases had no gene match. The CDR3 runs to 13 residues. The CDR3 sequence: CSASGLAFNEQFF. DNA of the CDR3: TGCAGTGCTTCGGGACTAGCGTTCAATGAGCAGTTCTTC.

The sample holds many counts of this clonotype. In nucleotides, the CDR3 is TGCGCCAGCAGCTTGGCTCAGCGGGTTAGAGGAACAGATACGCAGTATTTT. This sequence encodes CASSLAQRVRGTDTQYF. The gene calls are TRBV5-1 and TRBJ2-3; D possibly corresponds to TRBD2 (6 bases). The CDR3 spans 17 residues. V lost 0 bases to trimming and J lost 3 bases, with 17 bases between them. Germline V gene lookup returns CDR1 SGHRS and CDR2 YFSETQ. Full variable domain (missing parts from reference TRBV5-1 and TRBJ2-3): KAGVTQTPRYLIKTRGQQVTLSCSPISGHRSVSWYQQTPGQGLQFLFEYFSETQRNKGNFPGRFSGRQFSNSRSEMNVSTLELGDSALYLCASSLAQRVRGTDTQYFGPGTRLTVL.

The table lists this clonotype with a few counts. This chain uses TRBV20-1 with TRBJ2-3; 7 bases align to TRBD2. Germline V gene data show CDR1 as DFQATT and CDR2 as SNEGSKA (reference sequence). V lost 0 bases, J lost 7 bases, and 13 bases stayed unmatched. The CDR3 is 16 residues long. The CDR3 protein is CSARELAARPQNTQYF. The CDR3 coding sequence is TGCAGTGCTAGAGAGCTAGCGGCAAGACCACAAAATACGCAGTATTTT.

This clonotype has just a few counts. The V and J genes are TRBV18 and TRBJ2-1; 7 positions agree with TRBD2. The CDR3 is 17 amino acids. Germline V gene sequence: CDR1 KGHSH, CDR2 LQKENI. Germline trimming cut 3 bases from V and 3 bases from J; bases unmatched to any gene: 11. CDR3 residues: CASSPSSGGSGYNEQFF. The CDR3 DNA reads TGTGCCAGCTCACCCTCTTCGGGCGGGAGCGGCTACAATGAGCAGTTCTTC.

J is TRBJ2-1 and V is TRBV7-9; D tentatively reads TRBD1 or TRBD2 (5 bases each). The CDR3 spans 17 residues. V gave up 6 bases and J gave up 5 bases, with 23 bases separating them. The germline CDR1 and CDR2 sequences are SEHNR and FQNEAQ (reference sequence). The CDR3 bases are TGTGCCAGCAGAATCAGGGCCCGGAGCGGAACGAACAATGAGCAGTTCTTC. Protein product: CASRIRARSGTNNEQFF.

This rearrangement joins TRBV15 to TRBJ2-2; 10 bases are a match to TRBD2. Germline assignment: CDR1 LNHNV and CDR2 YYDKDF (reference sequence). The CDR3 covers 16 residues. Unmatched junction bases numbered 3, after V lost 1 base and J lost 4 bases. The CDR3 DNA reads TGTGCCACCAGCAGAGGAGCGGGGGGGCGCACCGGGGAGCTGTTTTTT. Translation gives CATSRGAGGRTGELFF. Complete variable domain (other parts from reference TRBV15 and TRBJ2-2): DAMVIQNPRYQVTQFGKPVTLSCSQTLNHNVMYWYQQKSSQAPKLLFHYYDKDFNNEADTPDNFQSRRPNTSFCFLDIRSPGLGDTAMYLCATSRGAGGRTGELFFGEGSRLTVL.

This clonotype was seen repeatedly, ten times or more. The V gene is TRBV20-1, the J gene TRBJ1-4, with D unclear. Germline lookup yields CDR1 DFQATT and CDR2 SNEGSKA (reference sequence). The CDR3 loop spans 13 amino acids. Trimming shortened V by 6 bases and J by 5 bases, and 13 bases separated the two germline ends. CDR3 residues: CSAPGPLNEKLFF. The CDR3 DNA reads TGCAGTGCCCCCGGACCTCTGAATGAAAAACTGTTTTTT.

CDR3 sequence reads: CASSLVEGTDQYF. Here the CDR3 DNA reads TGTGCCAGCAGCTTAGTAGAGGGGACGGATCAGTATTTT. The chain combines TRBV7-9 with TRBJ2-3, with D possibly called TRBD1 or TRBD2 (5 bases each). CDR3 length: 13 residues. V shed 1 base and J shed 12 bases, with 14 bases lying between them. Germline V gene sequence: CDR1 SEHNR, CDR2 FQNEAQ (reference sequence).

The chain carries TRBV19 and TRBJ2-1; D may be TRBD2 (5 bases). There are 13 residues in the CDR3. Trimming removed 4 bases at V and 9 bases at J, with 13 bases between. The germline CDR1 and CDR2 sequences are LNHDA and SQIVND (reference sequence). CDR3 amino acids: CASSTVSGAEQFF. As DNA, the CDR3 is TGTGCCAGTAGTACCGTGAGCGGAGCTGAGCAGTTCTTC. The full variable domain, its missing parts supplied by reference TRBV19 and TRBJ2-1, is DGGITQSPKYLFRKEGQNVTLSCEQNLNHDAMYWYRQDPGQGLRLIYYSQIVNDFQKGDIAEGYSVSREKKESFPLTVTSAQKNPTAFYLCASSTVSGAEQFFGPGTRLTVL.

There are many counts of this clonotype. CDR3 region: CASSLPGKLFF. In nucleotides, the CDR3 is TGTGCCAGCAGTTTACCTGGAAAACTGTTTTTT. This sequence joins TRBV12-3 or TRBV12-4 and TRBJ1-4, with no clear D. CDR3 length: 11 residues. Trimming stripped 2 bases from V and 10 bases from J, with 5 bases between.

This clonotype was picked up many times. The chain joins TRBV27 to TRBJ1-2; possible D gene TRBD1, 6 bases. Germline lookup yields CDR1 MNHEY and CDR2 SMNVEV (reference sequence). V lost 1 base, J lost 2 bases, and 11 bases lay in between. This CDR3 comprises 15 residues. The CDR3 protein is CASSLWGGANYGYTF. The CDR3 region has the DNA TGTGCCAGCAGTTTATGGGGGGGGGCCAACTATGGCTACACCTTC.

This clonotype was detected ten times or more. The V and J genes are TRBV10-3 and TRBJ2-1; TRBD2 matches 8 bases. The CDR3 totals 15 residues. Germline CDR1 reads ENHRY; CDR2 reads SYGVKD. J was trimmed by 8 bases and V by 3 bases; bases with no gene match: 9. The CDR3 nucleotides are TGTGCCATCAGTGATTCTGGGACTAGTCTCGATGAGCAGTTCTTC. Protein sequence: CAISDSGTSLDEQFF.

There are a few counts of this clonotype. This chain connects TRBV5-1 to TRBJ2-3, with a possible D match to TRBD2 (6 bases). CDR3 size: 16 residues. The V end lost 4 bases, the J end lost 0 bases, and 15 bases lay between the germline ends. CDR1 is SGHRS, CDR2 YFSETQ, per germline. CDR3 bases: TGCGCCAGCAGCCTGAGTTTAGCGGATAGCACAGATACGCAGTATTTT. It translates to CASSLSLADSTDTQYF. The whole variable domain, remainder taken from reference TRBV5-1 and TRBJ2-3, is KAGVTQTPRYLIKTRGQQVTLSCSPISGHRSVSWYQQTPGQGLQFLFEYFSETQRNKGNFPGRFSGRQFSNSRSEMNVSTLELGDSALYLCASSLSLADSTDTQYFGPGTRLTVL.